The present entry profiles one T cell receptor (beta chain) with its context. Source study methods: Junction-only immunoSEQ sequences carried no quality scores, so filtering differed. Repertoires were generated with immunoSEQ multiplex PCR, while TCRdb's copy carries only in-frame clones and drops some. V, J and clone size were drawn from that table, and D and trimming were deduced from the DNA. The sample lists around 1.1 million clones; about 80% were seen once. The sample comes from a study of shared clonotypes between healthy human individuals. CDR1 and CDR2 (germline): LNHDA, SQIVND (reference sequence). V dropped 5 bases and J dropped 3; count of bases not matched to a gene: 9. This CDR3 region has 17 residues.

Sample: memory CD4+ T cells from PBMCs. Described subset: CD45RA-negative fraction. The chain joins TRBV19 to TRBJ2-2, with 10 bases matching TRBD2. This sequence was found in a young man in good health. Some clones in this sample may be carry-over from other donors' samples. In DNA form, the CDR3 reads TGTGCCAGTAGTGGGCCCGGACTAGCGGATTACACCGGGGAGCTGTTTTTT. It specifies CASSGPGLADYTGELFF.